This entry lists 21 T cell receptor beta chains sequenced from one sample in a study of blood T cell repertoires in COVID-19. The table came from immunoSEQ multiplex PCR; TCRdb's copy has only in-frame clones and leaves some out. The table includes about 200,000 clones, around 89% detected once. The material sequenced was PBMCs or T cells enriched from blood (not recorded which). The receptor set was obtained from a woman younger than 30 who had recovered from COVID-19.

The chain employs TRBV27 and TRBJ2-7; TRBD1 agrees at 8 bases. The CDR3 runs 14 residues. Germline V gene sequence: CDR1 MNHEY, CDR2 SMNVEV (reference sequence). V lost 6 bases and J lost 1; bases outside the gene matches: 5. CDR3 in amino acids: CASREGQESYEQYF. The CDR3 DNA reads TGTGCCAGCAGGGAGGGACAGGAGTCCTACGAGCAGTACTTC.

This chain connects TRBV19 to TRBJ2-5; 7 bases align to TRBD1. The CDR3 is 12 amino acids. From germline, CDR1 is LNHDA and CDR2 SQIVND (reference sequence). The V segment lost 6 bases and the J segment 6 bases; nucleotides outside the gene matches: 4. In nucleotides, the CDR3 is TGTGCCAGTAGCAAGACAGGGAAGACCCAGTACTTC. Protein: CASSKTGKTQYF. Using reference TRBV19 and TRBJ2-5 for the parts outside the CDR3, the full variable domain is DGGITQSPKYLFRKEGQNVTLSCEQNLNHDAMYWYRQDPGQGLRLIYYSQIVNDFQKGDIAEGYSVSREKKESFPLTVTSAQKNPTAFYLCASSKTGKTQYFGPGTRLLVL.

As DNA, the CDR3 is TGTGCCAGCAGTGTCAGAGCGGGGGGAGAAGGTGAGCAGTTCTTC. It translates to CASSVRAGGEGEQFF. This rearrangement joins TRBV2 to TRBJ2-1, with TRBD2 identical over 9 bases. With V trimmed by 4 bases and J by 9 bases, 10 bases remained unmatched. The CDR3 is 15 amino acids. CDR1 is SNHLY, CDR2 FYNNEI, per germline.

V is TRBV5-1 and J is TRBJ2-7, with 10 bases identical to TRBD1. This CDR3 is built from 16 residues. Unmatched junction bases numbered 8, after V lost 1 base and J lost 4 bases. Germline CDR1 is SGHRS and CDR2 is YFSETQ. Written as DNA, the CDR3 is TGCGCCAGCAGCTTGTCTGGGGGACAGGGGAATTACGAGCAGTACTTC. Translated: CASSLSGGQGNYEQYF.

The rearrangement links TRBV18 to TRBJ1-5; possibly TRBD1 for D (6 bases). The V end lost 5 bases, the J end lost 3 bases, and 11 bases lay between the germline ends. The germline V gene has CDR1 KGHSH and CDR2 LQKENI. The CDR3 runs 14 residues. CDR3 protein: CASSEGDSNQPQHF. CDR3 nucleotide sequence: TGTGCCAGCTCAGAGGGGGATTCCAATCAGCCCCAGCATTTT.

V is TRBV28 and J is TRBJ2-5, with D unclear. This CDR3 region has 13 residues. Germline V gives CDR1 MDHEN, CDR2 SYDVKM. V shed 10 bases and J shed 1 base, with 13 bases lying between them. The CDR3 DNA sequence: TGTGCCACCCAAGTTCCAGTCCAAGAGACCCAGTACTTC. It is translated as CATQVPVQETQYF.

The chain is built from TRBV5-5 and TRBJ2-5, with TRBD2 as a possible D gene (6 bases). Trimming cost V 4 bases and J 4 bases, with 14 bases left between them. The CDR3 sequence is 14 residues long. Germline V gene sequence: CDR1 SGHKS, CDR2 YYEKEE (reference sequence). DNA of the CDR3: TGTGCCAGCAGCCCTGGAGGCGGGGCAGAGACCCAGTACTTC. It is translated as CASSPGGGAETQYF.

The V call is TRBV6-5, the J call TRBJ1-1; TRBD1 aligns across 8 bases. In germline, CDR1 is MNHEY, CDR2 SVGAGI. The ends lost 7 bases at V and 0 bases at J; junction bases unmatched: 4. The CDR3 runs to 14 residues. DNA for the CDR3: TGTGCCAGCACCCGACAGGGGTTGAACACTGAAGCTTTCTTT. As protein: CASTRQGLNTEAFF.

The table lists this clone with a count of one. The chain carries TRBV2 and TRBJ1-6; TRBD1 might be the D (5 bases). Germline loops: CDR1 SNHLY, CDR2 FYNNEI. The CDR3 spans 12 residues. V was trimmed by 5 bases and J by 7 bases, leaving 6 bases between them. As DNA, the CDR3 is TGTGCCAGCAGTCGACAGAATTCACCCCTCCACTTT. Its translation: CASSRQNSPLHF. Based on the CDR3 plus reference TRBV2 and TRBJ1-6, the full variable domain is EPEVTQTPSHQVTQMGQEVILRCVPISNHLYFYWYRQILGQKVEFLVSFYNNEISEKSEIFDDQFSVERPDGSNFTLKIRSTKLEDSAMYFCASSRQNSPLHFGNGTRLTVT.

The V call is TRBV5-1, the J call TRBJ1-2; no definite D call. The V end lost 0 bases, the J end lost 5 bases, and 8 bases lay between the germline ends. The germline V gene has CDR1 SGHRS and CDR2 YFSETQ. This CDR3 contains 13 residues. CDR3 in amino acids: CASSLGSGYGYTF. The DNA for the CDR3 is TGCGCCAGCAGCTTGGGATCGGGTTATGGCTACACCTTC.

This clone appeared a few times. The gene calls are TRBV30 and TRBJ1-1; 10 positions match TRBD1. Germline V gene data show CDR1 as GTSNPN and CDR2 as SVGIG (reference sequence). V shed 0 bases and J 5 bases; nucleotides not matched to a gene: 9. CDR3 size: 16 residues. CDR3 region: CAWSVPGTGARTEAFF. The CDR3 bases are TGTGCCTGGAGTGTACCCGGGACAGGGGCTCGTACTGAAGCTTTCTTT.

The genes are TRBV27 and TRBJ2-7; tentative D call: TRBD1 (5 bases). The ends were cut back, 5 bases at V and 0 bases at J, with 11 bases in the middle. This CDR3 region has 14 residues. Germline values: CDR1 MNHEY, CDR2 SMNVEV (reference sequence). The CDR3 spells CASSAATASYEQYF. CDR3 DNA sequence: TGTGCCAGCAGTGCAGCGACAGCCTCCTACGAGCAGTACTTC.

This sequence joins TRBV5-6 and TRBJ1-1, with D perhaps TRBD1 (5 bases). The V end lost 1 base, the J end lost 2 bases, and 9 bases lay between the germline ends. The CDR3 extends over 14 amino acids. The V gene's germline CDR1 is SGHDT and CDR2 YYEEEE. The CDR3 DNA sequence: TGTGCCAGCAGCTTGATAGGGGCAAACACTGAAGCTTTCTTT. This sequence encodes CASSLIGANTEAFF.

This chain links TRBV28 with TRBJ1-6; 9 bases match TRBD1. The CDR3 covers 18 residues. Looked up from germline, CDR1 is MDHEN and CDR2 is SYDVKM. The V and J ends lost 5 bases and 8 bases, in that order; junction bases with no gene match: 16. The CDR3 DNA is TGTGCCAGCAGTCGCCGAGGTGGGACAGGGTATTATGATTCACCCCTCCACTTT. It codes for CASSRRGGTGYYDSPLHF.

This clone was picked up a small number of times. The chain combines TRBV19 with TRBJ2-2, with TRBD1 matching 7 bases. Germline lookup yields CDR1 LNHDA and CDR2 SQIVND (reference sequence). The CDR3 contains 15 residues. J was trimmed by 0 bases and V by 6 bases; bases with no gene match: 4. The CDR3 here is CASSGQAANTGELFF. The CDR3 DNA follows: TGTGCCAGTAGCGGACAGGCCGCGAACACCGGGGAGCTGTTTTTT. Full variable domain (remainder filled in from reference TRBV19 and TRBJ2-2): DGGITQSPKYLFRKEGQNVTLSCEQNLNHDAMYWYRQDPGQGLRLIYYSQIVNDFQKGDIAEGYSVSREKKESFPLTVTSAQKNPTAFYLCASSGQAANTGELFFGEGSRLTVL.

The rearrangement links TRBV27 to TRBJ1-5; TRBD1 agrees at 7 bases. V lost 5 bases and J lost 7; bases outside the gene matches: 8. CDR1 MNHEY and CDR2 SMNVEV come from the germline V gene (reference sequence). This CDR3 has 14 residues. This CDR3 reads CASSNQGGRQPQHF. DNA of the CDR3: TGTGCCAGCAGTAATCAAGGGGGCAGGCAGCCCCAGCATTTT.

The chain recombines TRBV11-1 with TRBJ1-6, with a possible D match to TRBD1 (6 bases). This CDR3 region has 15 residues. V was shortened by 2 bases and J by 4 bases, with 9 bases between the two germline ends. Germline CDR1 reads SGHAT; CDR2 reads FQDESV (reference sequence). The CDR3: CASSLSDSYNSPLHF. In DNA form, the CDR3 reads TGTGCCAGCAGCTTATCGGACAGTTATAATTCACCCCTCCACTTT. The variable domain in full, completed from reference TRBV11-1 and TRBJ1-6, reads EAEVAQSPRYKITEKSQAVAFWCDPISGHATLYWYRQILGQGPELLVQFQDESVVDDSQLPKDRFSAERLKGVDSTLKIQPAELGDSAMYLCASSLSDSYNSPLHFGNGTRLTVT.

The count of this clone is one. The CDR3: CASGTIGGAEKLFF. CDR3 nucleotide sequence: TGTGCCAGCGGGACTATTGGGGGCGCTGAAAAACTGTTTTTT. V gene TRBV28 combines with J gene TRBJ1-4; weak D call: TRBD1 (6 bases). V lost 8 bases and J lost 7, with 17 bases in between. This CDR3 is built from 14 residues. CDR1 and CDR2 from the germline V gene are MDHEN and SYDVKM.

The chain couples TRBV9 to TRBJ2-7, with D perhaps matching TRBD1 (6 bases). Trimming cost V 4 bases and J 2 bases, with 16 bases left between them. CDR1 is SGDLS, CDR2 YYNGEE, per germline. This CDR3 is 15 amino acids long. CDR3 sequence reads: CASSQKGTSTYEQYF. CDR3 sequence (DNA): TGTGCCAGCAGCCAAAAAGGGACAAGCACCTACGAGCAGTACTTC.

V gene TRBV2 combines with J gene TRBJ1-6; D is ambiguous. The ends were cut back, 4 bases at V and 7 bases at J, with 5 bases in the middle. The CDR3 is 12 residues long. CDR1 SNHLY and CDR2 FYNNEI come from the germline V gene. Written as DNA, the CDR3 is TGTGCCAGCAGTGGGAGGAATTCACCCCTCCACTTT. Its translation: CASSGRNSPLHF.

This chain uses TRBV27 with TRBJ2-2; TRBD2 agrees at 9 bases. The V gene end was trimmed by 2 bases and the J gene end by 5 bases; junction bases not matched to a gene: 9. The CDR3 is made up of 17 amino acids. Germline loops: CDR1 MNHEY, CDR2 SMNVEV (reference sequence). The CDR3 DNA is TGTGCCAGCAGTTTAGATAAGCGGGGGGTGGATACCGGGGAGCTGTTTTTT. Translating it yields CASSLDKRGVDTGELFF.